These 18 T cell receptor beta chains originate from one sample sequenced in a study of T cell repertoires in cytomegalovirus infection. In TCRdb, the reads were re-called with MiXCR into one record per CDR3 protein. The repertoire holds just under 550,000 distinct CDR3 sequences, with 26% as singletons. Source material: PBMCs. Receptors originate from a human donor in good health (CMV status not recorded). Some clones in this sample may be carry-over from other donors' samples.

J is TRBJ1-1 and V is TRBV11-3; 8 nucleotides match TRBD1. The CDR3 extends over 14 amino acids. V lost 8 bases to trimming and J lost 2 bases; unmatched junction nucleotides: 7. CDR1 SGHNT and CDR2 YENEEA come from the germline V gene. CDR3 amino acids: CASVPGQGNTEAFF. The CDR3 nucleotides are TGTGCCAGCGTACCCGGACAGGGTAACACTGAAGCTTTCTTT. Filled out from reference TRBV11-3 and TRBJ1-1, the complete variable domain reads EAGVVQSPRYKIIEKKQPVAFWCNPISGHNTLYWYLQNLGQGPELLIRYENEEAVDDSQLPKDRFSAERLKGVDSTLKIQPAELGDSAVYLCASVPGQGNTEAFFGQGTRLTVV.

J is TRBJ2-5 and V is TRBV5-3, with D possibly being TRBD1 (6 bases). TRBV5-3 is treated as an ORF (open reading frame) with a function not yet certain. The CDR3 covers 15 residues. Between the trimmed V and J ends, which lost 8 bases and 0 bases, there was a span of 17 bases. The CDR3 reads CASLMGAGDQETQYF. The CDR3 DNA follows: TGTGCCAGCTTAATGGGGGCCGGGGACCAAGAGACCCAGTACTTC.

The chain uses TRBV12-3 or TRBV12-4 and TRBJ2-7, with D possibly TRBD1 on 5 matching bases. The germline V and J ends were trimmed by 6 bases and 7 bases, with 13 bases remaining between them. This CDR3 has 12 amino acids. CDR3 sequence (DNA): TGTGCCAGCAGCCTGGACATCAAGGAGCAGTACTTC. Translation: CASSLDIKEQYF.

The CDR3 region has the DNA TGCGCCAGCAGCCAGGGGTCTAGCGGGAGCGGGTCTAATGAGCAGTTCTTC. The encoded protein is CASSQGSSGSGSNEQFF. V gene TRBV4-3 combines with J gene TRBJ2-1; 10 bases match TRBD2. This CDR3 contains 17 residues. Looked up from germline, CDR1 is LGHNA and CDR2 is YSLEER. V shed 3 bases, J shed 7 bases, and the junction held 12 bases outside the gene matches.

This clonotype was detected ten times or more. J is TRBJ1-5 and V is TRBV6-5, with D unresolved. The V gene lost 4 bases and the J gene lost 6 bases, with 13 bases spanning the gap. This CDR3 is built from 14 residues. Germline lookup yields CDR1 MNHEY and CDR2 SVGAGI. CDR3 nucleotide sequence: TGTGCCAGCAGTTCTAGCGGGATAGGTCAGCCCCAGCATTTT. Translated, it gives CASSSSGIGQPQHF.

This clonotype has a handful of counts. V and J are TRBV19 and TRBJ1-2; the D is unclear. The CDR3 is 17 residues long. V was clipped by 4 bases and J by 4 bases, with 22 bases between them. Germline V CDR1 and CDR2: LNHDA, SQIVND (reference sequence). The CDR3 here is CASSTGGRRSGGYGYTF. CDR3 DNA: TGTGCCAGTAGTACAGGAGGTCGGCGGAGCGGCGGCTATGGCTACACCTTC.

The chain recombines TRBV30 with TRBJ1-6, with a tentative D call TRBD1 (5 bases). CDR3 length: 14 residues. Germline V gene lookup returns CDR1 GTSNPN and CDR2 SVGIG (reference sequence). Trimming stripped 3 bases from V and 11 bases from J, with 17 bases between. This CDR3 is CAWSHGGTETPLHF. CDR3 nucleotides: TGTGCCTGGAGCCACGGGGGTACAGAGACACCCCTCCACTTT.

This clonotype was seen only a few times. For the CDR3, the DNA is TGCGCCAGCAGCACGAGACAGGGGGCGATGAACACTGAAGCTTTCTTT. Translating it yields CASSTRQGAMNTEAFF. The chain couples TRBV5-1 to TRBJ1-1; 10 positions agree with TRBD1. This CDR3 has 16 residues. The junction had 6 bases not matched to a gene; V was cut back by 4 bases and J by 0 bases. Germline V gene lookup returns CDR1 SGHRS and CDR2 YFSETQ.

This clonotype was seen ten or more times. The J gene is TRBJ1-2, the V gene TRBV7-2, with 8 bases aligning to TRBD1. Unmatched junction bases numbered 3, after V lost 5 bases and J lost 4 bases. The CDR3 is 13 amino acids. Germline assignment: CDR1 SGHTA and CDR2 FQGNSA. The CDR3 region is CASSPGGGYGYTF. CDR3 nucleotides: TGTGCCAGCAGCCCAGGGGGCGGCTATGGCTACACCTTC.

The chain employs TRBV19 and TRBJ2-7; D remains unclear. Germline V CDR1 and CDR2: LNHDA, SQIVND (reference sequence). The CDR3 consists of 12 residues. Trimming took off 6 bases at V and 5 bases at J, with 11 bases between the two ends. CDR3 sequence (DNA): TGTGCCAGTAGCCTCCTCGGTAACGAGCAGTACTTC. Translation gives CASSLLGNEQYF.

This clonotype turned up a few times. The genes are TRBV7-2 and TRBJ2-5; D is undetermined. The V and J ends lost 2 bases and 7 bases respectively, with 11 bases between them. This CDR3 contains 13 residues. The germline V gene encodes CDR1 SGHTA and CDR2 FQGNSA. CDR3 DNA sequence: TGTGCCAGCAGCTTAAAGTCGAGCGTGACCCAGTACTTC. This translates into CASSLKSSVTQYF.

This clonotype was detected only a few times. The V call is TRBV6-2 or TRBV6-3, the J call TRBJ1-1; D perhaps matches TRBD1 (6 bases). Per the germline V gene, CDR1 is MNHEY and CDR2 is SVGEGT. Trimming left V 0 bases short and J 4 bases short, with 15 bases between. This CDR3 spans 16 amino acids. CDR3 region: CASSYSPDRISTEAFF. CDR3 bases: TGTGCCAGCAGTTACTCGCCAGACAGGATAAGCACTGAAGCTTTCTTT.

The table lists this clonotype with many counts. The germline gene is not matched at one end of the junction; a read error may be the cause. The gene calls are TRBV5-1 and TRBJ1-2; 8 positions match TRBD1. The CDR3 is 13 residues long. In germline, CDR1 is SGHRS, CDR2 YFSETQ. The CDR3 DNA follows: TGTGCCAGCAGCCTGACAGGGGACTATGGCTACACCTTC. This codes for CASSLTGDYGYTF.

The chain joins TRBV5-1 to TRBJ1-6; no reliable D call. The germline gives CDR1 SGHRS, CDR2 YFSETQ. The CDR3 has 13 residues. With 1 base removed from V and 7 bases from J, the gap between germline ends came to 6 bases. The DNA for the CDR3 is TGCGCCAGCAGCTTGTCCGAAAATTCACCCCTCCACTTT. Translating gives CASSLSENSPLHF.

The chain carries TRBV12-3 or TRBV12-4 and TRBJ2-1; 10 nucleotides align to TRBD1. The V segment lost 6 bases and the J segment 9 bases; nucleotides outside the gene matches: 11. The CDR3 extends over 15 amino acids. The CDR3 bases are TGTGCCAGCAGATCGGGACAGGGGTATGGAGGTGAGCAGTTCTTC. Amino acid sequence: CASRSGQGYGGEQFF.

Concerning this clonotype itself: Compared with germline, one end of the junction differs, possibly owing to a read error. The rearrangement uses TRBV7-7 and TRBJ2-3, with 9 bases fitting TRBD2. In germline, CDR1 is SSHAT, CDR2 FNYEAQ (reference sequence). The CDR3 is made up of 16 amino acids. CDR3 residues: CASSLGAGGATDTQYF. The CDR3 DNA sequence: TGTGCTAGCAGCTTAGGGGCGGGAGGGGCCACAGATACGCAGTATTTT.

Only a few counts were recorded for this clonotype. The chain uses TRBV27 and TRBJ1-1; tentatively, D is TRBD1 (5 bases). The V gene lost 3 bases and the J gene lost 0 bases, with 11 bases spanning the gap. The CDR3 covers 15 residues. From germline, CDR1 is MNHEY and CDR2 SMNVEV (reference sequence). The CDR3 DNA sequence: TGTGCCAGCAGTTTGTTCTCAGGGATGAACACTGAAGCTTTCTTT. It yields the protein CASSLFSGMNTEAFF.

This chain uses TRBV5-1 with TRBJ2-4, with TRBD2 identical over 7 bases. V gave up 2 bases and J gave up 0 bases; unmatched junction bases: 11. The CDR3 extends over 18 amino acids. Germline lookup yields CDR1 SGHRS and CDR2 YFSETQ. The CDR3 DNA reads TGCGCCAGCAGCTTAGCCTTGGGAGGGCCAGAAGCCAAAAACATTCAGTACTTC. It codes for CASSLALGGPEAKNIQYF.